The subject of this entry is one T cell receptor beta chain. This sample stems from a study of blood T cell repertoires in COVID-19. Original processing methods: Amplification of reference gene primers provided the estimated nucleated cell counts. The method was immunoSEQ multiplex PCR; TCRdb's version includes in-frame clones alone and lacks a portion of them. V and J calls and clone size are those listed in that table; D and trimming were worked out from the DNA. This table has some 57,000 clones, roughly 83% appearing once. The receptor comes from an elderly woman with acute or convalescent COVID-19. The specimen was peripheral blood.

CDR3 bases: TGTGCCATCAGTCCAGGGATCGCGATGAACACTGAAGCTTTCTTT. It yields the protein CAISPGIAMNTEAFF. The genes are TRBV10-3 and TRBJ1-1; possibly TRBD1 for D (5 bases). The CDR3 contains 15 residues. Trimming stripped 5 bases from V and 0 bases from J, with 13 bases between. Germline loops: CDR1 ENHRY, CDR2 SYGVKD.